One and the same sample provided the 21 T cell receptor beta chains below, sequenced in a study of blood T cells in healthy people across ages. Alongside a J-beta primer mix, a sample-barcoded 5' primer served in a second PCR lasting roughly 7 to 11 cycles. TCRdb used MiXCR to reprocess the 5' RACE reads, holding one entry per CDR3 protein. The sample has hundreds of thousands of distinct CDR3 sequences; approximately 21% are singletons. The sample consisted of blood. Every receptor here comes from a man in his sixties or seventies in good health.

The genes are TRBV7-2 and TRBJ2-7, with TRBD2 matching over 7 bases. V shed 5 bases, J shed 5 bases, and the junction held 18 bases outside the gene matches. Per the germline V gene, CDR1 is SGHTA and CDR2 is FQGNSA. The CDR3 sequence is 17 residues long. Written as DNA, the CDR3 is TGTGCCAGCAGCCAGCCTGGTGGTGGGAGGGCAGTAAACGAGCAGTACTTC. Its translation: CASSQPGGGRAVNEQYF. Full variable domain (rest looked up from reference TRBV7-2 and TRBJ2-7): GAGVSQSPSNKVTEKGKDVELRCDPISGHTALYWYRQSLGQGLEFLIYFQGNSAPDKSGLPSDRFSAERTGGSVSTLTIQRTQQEDSAVYLCASSQPGGGRAVNEQYFGPGTRLTVT.

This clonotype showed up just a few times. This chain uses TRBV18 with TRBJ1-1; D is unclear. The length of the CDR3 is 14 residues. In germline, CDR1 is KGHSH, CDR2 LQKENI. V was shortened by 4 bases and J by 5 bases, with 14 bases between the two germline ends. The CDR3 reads CASSRTQEVTEAFF. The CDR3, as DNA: TGTGCCAGCTCACGAACTCAAGAGGTTACTGAAGCTTTCTTT.

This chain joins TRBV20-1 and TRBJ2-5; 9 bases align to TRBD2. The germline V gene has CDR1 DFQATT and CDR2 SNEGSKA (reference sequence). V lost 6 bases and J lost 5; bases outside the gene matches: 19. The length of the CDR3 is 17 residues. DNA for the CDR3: TGCAGTGCCCAGGGACTAGCAGCCCTCCAGGTCCAGGAGACCCAGTACTTC. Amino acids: CSAQGLAALQVQETQYF.

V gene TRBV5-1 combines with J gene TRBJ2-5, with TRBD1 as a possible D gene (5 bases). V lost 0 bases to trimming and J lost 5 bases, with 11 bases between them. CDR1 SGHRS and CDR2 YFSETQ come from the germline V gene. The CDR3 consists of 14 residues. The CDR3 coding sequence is TGCGCCAGCAGCTTGGGCGCTAGACAGGAGACCCAGTACTTC. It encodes CASSLGARQETQYF.

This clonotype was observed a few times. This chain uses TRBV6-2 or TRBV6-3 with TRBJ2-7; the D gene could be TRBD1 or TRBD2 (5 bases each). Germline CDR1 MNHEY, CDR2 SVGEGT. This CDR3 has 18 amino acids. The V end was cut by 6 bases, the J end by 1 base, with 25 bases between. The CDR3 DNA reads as TGTGCCAGCAGCTTCCCCTTATATAGGGGAGAGGAATCCTACGAGCAGTACTTC. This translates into CASSFPLYRGEESYEQYF.

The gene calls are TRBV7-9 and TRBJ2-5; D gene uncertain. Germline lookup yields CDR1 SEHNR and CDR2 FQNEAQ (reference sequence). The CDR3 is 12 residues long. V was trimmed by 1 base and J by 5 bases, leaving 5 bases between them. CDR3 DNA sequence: TGTGCCAGCAGCTTAGTCATGGAGACCCAGTACTTC. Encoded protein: CASSLVMETQYF.

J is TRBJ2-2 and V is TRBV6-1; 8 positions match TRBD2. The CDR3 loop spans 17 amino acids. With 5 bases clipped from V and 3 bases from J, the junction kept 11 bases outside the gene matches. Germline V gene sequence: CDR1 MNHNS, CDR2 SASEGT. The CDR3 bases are TGTGCCAGCAGTATAGCGGGACCAGGAAGGGACACCGGGGAGCTGTTTTTT. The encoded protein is CASSIAGPGRDTGELFF.

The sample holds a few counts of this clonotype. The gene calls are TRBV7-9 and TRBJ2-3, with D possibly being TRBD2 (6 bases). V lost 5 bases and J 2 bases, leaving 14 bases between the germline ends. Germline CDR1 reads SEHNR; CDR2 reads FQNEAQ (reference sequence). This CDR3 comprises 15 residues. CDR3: CASSQTSSYTDTQYF. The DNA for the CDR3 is TGTGCCAGCAGCCAAACTAGCAGTTACACAGATACGCAGTATTTT.

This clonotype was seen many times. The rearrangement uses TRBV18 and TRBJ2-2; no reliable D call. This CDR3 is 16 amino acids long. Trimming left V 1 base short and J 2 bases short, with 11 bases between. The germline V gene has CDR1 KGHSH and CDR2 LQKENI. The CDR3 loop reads CASSPLGPGNTGELFF. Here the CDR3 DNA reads TGTGCCAGCTCACCACTAGGACCAGGAAACACCGGGGAGCTGTTTTTT.

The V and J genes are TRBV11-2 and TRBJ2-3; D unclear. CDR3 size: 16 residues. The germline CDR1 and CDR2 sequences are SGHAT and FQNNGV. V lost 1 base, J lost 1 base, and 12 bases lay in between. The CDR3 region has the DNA TGTGCCAGCAGCTTAGTTTTAGGCCTTCGCACAGATACGCAGTATTTT. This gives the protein CASSLVLGLRTDTQYF.

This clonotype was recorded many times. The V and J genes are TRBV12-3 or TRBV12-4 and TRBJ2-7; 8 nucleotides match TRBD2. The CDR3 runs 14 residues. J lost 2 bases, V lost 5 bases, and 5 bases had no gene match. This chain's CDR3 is CASSRGGRTYEQYF. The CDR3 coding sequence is TGTGCCAGCAGTCGGGGGGGTCGAACCTACGAGCAGTACTTC.

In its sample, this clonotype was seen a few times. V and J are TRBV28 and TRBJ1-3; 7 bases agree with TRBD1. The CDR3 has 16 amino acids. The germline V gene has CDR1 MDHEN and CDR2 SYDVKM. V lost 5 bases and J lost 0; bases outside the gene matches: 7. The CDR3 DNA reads TGTGCCAGCAGTCTACCCGGGACAGCCTCTGGAAACACCATATATTTT. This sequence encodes CASSLPGTASGNTIYF.

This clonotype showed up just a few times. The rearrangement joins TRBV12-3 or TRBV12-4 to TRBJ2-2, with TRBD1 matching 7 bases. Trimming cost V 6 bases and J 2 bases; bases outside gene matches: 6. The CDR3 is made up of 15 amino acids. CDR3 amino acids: CASSRQGANTGELFF. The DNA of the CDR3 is TGTGCCAGCAGCCGACAGGGCGCTAACACCGGGGAGCTGTTTTTT.

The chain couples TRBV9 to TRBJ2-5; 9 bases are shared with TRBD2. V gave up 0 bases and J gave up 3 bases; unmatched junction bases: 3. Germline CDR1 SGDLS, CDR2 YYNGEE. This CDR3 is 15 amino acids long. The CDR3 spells CASSVAASGKETQYF. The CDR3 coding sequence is TGTGCCAGCAGCGTAGCGGCTAGCGGGAAAGAGACCCAGTACTTC. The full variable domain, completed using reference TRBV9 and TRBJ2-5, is DSGVTQTPKHLITATGQRVTLRCSPRSGDLSVYWYQQSLDQGLQFLIQYYNGEERAKGNILERFSAQQFPDLHSELNLSSLELGDSALYFCASSVAASGKETQYFGPGTRLLVL.

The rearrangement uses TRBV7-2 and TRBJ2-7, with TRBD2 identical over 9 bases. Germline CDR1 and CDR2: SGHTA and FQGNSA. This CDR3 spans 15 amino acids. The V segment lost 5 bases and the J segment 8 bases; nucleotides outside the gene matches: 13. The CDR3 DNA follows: TGTGCCAGCAGCCTTAGCGGGAGTAGTTTGGCCAAGCAGTACTTC. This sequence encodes CASSLSGSSLAKQYF.

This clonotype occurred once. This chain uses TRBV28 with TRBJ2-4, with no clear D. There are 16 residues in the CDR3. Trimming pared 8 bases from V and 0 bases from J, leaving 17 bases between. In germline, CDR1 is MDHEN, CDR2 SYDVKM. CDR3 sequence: CASHHQRVGAKNIQYF. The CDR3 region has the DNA TGTGCCAGCCATCACCAAAGAGTGGGAGCCAAAAACATTCAGTACTTC.

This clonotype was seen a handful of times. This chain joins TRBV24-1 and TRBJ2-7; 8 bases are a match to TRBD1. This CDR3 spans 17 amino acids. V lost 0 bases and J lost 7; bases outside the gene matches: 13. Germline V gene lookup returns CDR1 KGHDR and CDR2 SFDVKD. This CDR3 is CATSDLRGDRGSGEQYF. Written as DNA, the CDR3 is TGTGCCACCAGTGATTTGCGGGGAGACAGGGGATCTGGGGAGCAGTACTTC.

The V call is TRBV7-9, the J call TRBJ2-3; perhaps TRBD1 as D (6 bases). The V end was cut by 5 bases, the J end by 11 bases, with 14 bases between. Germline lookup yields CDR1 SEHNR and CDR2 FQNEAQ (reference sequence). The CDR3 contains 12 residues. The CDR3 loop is CASSPLRGKQYF. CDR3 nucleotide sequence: TGTGCCAGCAGCCCCCTGAGGGGGAAGCAGTATTTT.

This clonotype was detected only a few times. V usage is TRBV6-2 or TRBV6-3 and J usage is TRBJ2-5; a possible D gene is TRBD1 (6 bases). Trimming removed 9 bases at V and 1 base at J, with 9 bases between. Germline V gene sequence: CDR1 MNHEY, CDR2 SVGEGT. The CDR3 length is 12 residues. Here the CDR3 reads CASGQIQETQYF. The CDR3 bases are TGTGCCAGTGGACAGATCCAAGAGACCCAGTACTTC.

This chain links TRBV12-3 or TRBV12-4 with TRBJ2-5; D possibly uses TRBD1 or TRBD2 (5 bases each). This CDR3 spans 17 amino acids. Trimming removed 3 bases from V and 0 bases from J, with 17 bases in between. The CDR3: CASSFELRGRYQETQYF. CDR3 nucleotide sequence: TGTGCCAGCAGTTTCGAGTTGAGGGGACGGTACCAAGAGACCCAGTACTTC.

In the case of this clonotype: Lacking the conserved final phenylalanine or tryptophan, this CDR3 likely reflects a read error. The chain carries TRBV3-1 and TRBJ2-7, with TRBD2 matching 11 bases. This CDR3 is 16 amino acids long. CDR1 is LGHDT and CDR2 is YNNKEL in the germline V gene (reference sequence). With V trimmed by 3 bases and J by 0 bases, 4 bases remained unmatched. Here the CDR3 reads CASSQGTSGLSYEQYL. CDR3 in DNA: TGTGCCAGCAGCCAGGGGACTAGCGGACTCTCCTACGAGCAGTACTTG.